Listed here are 27 T cell receptor beta chains from one sample, sequenced in a study of CD8 T cells in Susac syndrome. Random hexamers were used to reverse transcribe an amount of about 0.45 to 1 ug RNA. TCRdb passed the immunoSEQ multiplex PCR reads through MiXCR, listing each CDR3 protein once. The table includes approximately 150,000 distinct CDR3 sequences, approximately 94% detected once. Sequencing was done on a sample of CD4+ T cells from PBMCs. These receptors were obtained from a human donor in good health.

The chain couples TRBV7-8 to TRBJ2-4; no clear D. Germline CDR1 reads SGHVS; CDR2 reads FQNEAQ. Trimming shortened V by 5 bases and J by 1 base, and 18 bases separated the two germline ends. CDR3 length: 17 residues. CDR3 region: CASSPRQALGAKNIQYF. The CDR3 nucleotides read TGTGCCAGCAGCCCCCGTCAGGCGCTCGGGGCCAAAAACATTCAGTACTTC. The variable domain in full, with the rest retrieved from reference TRBV7-8 and TRBJ2-4, is GAGVSQSPRYKVAKRGQDVALRCDPISGHVSLFWYQQALGQGPEFLTYFQNEAQLDKSGLPSDRFFAERPEGSVSTLKIQRTQQEDSAVYLCASSPRQALGAKNIQYFGAGTRLSVL.

This rearrangement joins TRBV20-1 to TRBJ1-1; D perhaps matches TRBD1 (5 bases). This CDR3 is 14 amino acids long. From germline, CDR1 is DFQATT and CDR2 SNEGSKA (reference sequence). The V and J ends lost 3 bases and 0 bases respectively, with 11 bases between them. CDR3 protein: CSARKTALNTEAFF. CDR3 bases: TGCAGTGCTAGGAAGACAGCCTTGAACACTGAAGCTTTCTTT.

The chain couples TRBV19 to TRBJ1-5; 8 nucleotides agree with TRBD1. CDR1 is LNHDA and CDR2 is SQIVND in the germline V gene (reference sequence). The CDR3 spans 14 residues. V lost 5 bases and J lost 6; bases outside the gene matches: 6. The CDR3 reads CASSPRTGLQPQHF. The CDR3 nucleotides read TGTGCCAGTAGTCCCAGGACAGGGCTTCAGCCCCAGCATTTT. Together with reference TRBV19 and TRBJ1-5, the CDR3 gives the full variable domain: DGGITQSPKYLFRKEGQNVTLSCEQNLNHDAMYWYRQDPGQGLRLIYYSQIVNDFQKGDIAEGYSVSREKKESFPLTVTSAQKNPTAFYLCASSPRTGLQPQHFGDGTRLSIL.

V gene TRBV27 combines with J gene TRBJ2-7; a possible D gene is TRBD1 (5 bases). Trimming took 5 bases from V and 2 from J, leaving 13 bases between them. Germline V gene data show CDR1 as MNHEY and CDR2 as SMNVEV (reference sequence). The CDR3 runs 14 residues. Here the CDR3 DNA reads TGTGCCAGCAGTGAAAGGCAGGGCACCTACGAGCAGTACTTC. Amino acid sequence: CASSERQGTYEQYF.

The genes are TRBV18 and TRBJ2-7, with 11 positions matching TRBD2. Germline CDR1 is KGHSH and CDR2 is LQKENI. With V trimmed by 5 bases and J by 0 bases, 6 bases remained unmatched. The CDR3 runs 16 residues. CDR3 region: CASSLNSGRASYEQYF. The DNA for the CDR3 is TGTGCCAGCTCATTAAATAGCGGGAGGGCCTCCTACGAGCAGTACTTC.

This clonotype appeared a single time. The genes are TRBV29-1 and TRBJ2-2, with 11 bases that match TRBD2. The CDR3 covers 17 residues. Germline V CDR1 and CDR2: SQVTM, ANQGSEA. The junction had 7 bases not matched to a gene; V was cut back by 0 bases and J by 4 bases. CDR3 sequence reads: CSVEDRASGRSTGELFF. In nucleotides, the CDR3 is TGCAGCGTTGAAGATCGAGCTAGCGGGAGGAGCACCGGGGAGCTGTTTTTT.

The V call is TRBV9, the J call TRBJ1-1; TRBD1 aligns across 8 bases. CDR1 and CDR2 from the germline V gene are SGDLS and YYNGEE. CDR3 size: 14 residues. Trimming cost V 3 bases and J 2 bases; bases outside gene matches: 3. The CDR3 DNA reads TGTGCCAGCAGCGCGGACAGGGCTAACACTGAAGCTTTCTTT. It specifies CASSADRANTEAFF. The full variable domain, its missing parts supplied by reference TRBV9 and TRBJ1-1, is DSGVTQTPKHLITATGQRVTLRCSPRSGDLSVYWYQQSLDQGLQFLIQYYNGEERAKGNILERFSAQQFPDLHSELNLSSLELGDSALYFCASSADRANTEAFFGQGTRLTVV.

This rearrangement joins TRBV14 to TRBJ2-2; D might be TRBD1 or TRBD2, each matching 5 bases. The CDR3 is 17 amino acids. The V gene lost 1 base and the J gene lost 6 bases, with 18 bases spanning the gap. The germline CDR1 and CDR2 sequences are SGHDN and FVKESK. The CDR3 protein is CASSQARGPGPAGELFF. The CDR3 DNA sequence: TGTGCCAGCAGCCAAGCCCGAGGACCGGGGCCCGCCGGGGAGCTGTTTTTT.

This chain links TRBV10-3 with TRBJ2-1; the match to TRBD2 covers 7 bases. The trim removed 7 bases at V and 5 bases at J, leaving 8 bases unmatched. CDR3 size: 14 residues. Per the germline V gene, CDR1 is ENHRY and CDR2 is SYGVKD. The DNA of the CDR3 is TGTGCCATCAACGGACTAGGAATCGACAATGAGCAGTTCTTC. This codes for CAINGLGIDNEQFF.

V and J are TRBV30 and TRBJ1-3; no clear D. CDR1 GTSNPN and CDR2 SVGIG come from the germline V gene (reference sequence). The length of the CDR3 is 14 residues. V was shortened by 2 bases and J by 4 bases, with 12 bases between the two germline ends. The CDR3 loop reads CAWSKIFPGNTIYF. As DNA, the CDR3 is TGTGCCTGGAGTAAAATTTTTCCAGGAAACACCATATATTTT.

The V gene is TRBV30, the J gene TRBJ1-4, with 9 bases that match TRBD1. The V and J ends lost 2 bases and 7 bases, in that order; junction bases with no gene match: 2. Germline CDR1 and CDR2: GTSNPN and SVGIG (reference sequence). This CDR3 is built from 13 residues. Here the CDR3 DNA reads TGTGCCTGGAGTAAGGACAGGGGTGAAAAACTGTTTTTT. The encoded protein is CAWSKDRGEKLFF.

The chain employs TRBV29-1 and TRBJ2-2; TRBD2 agrees at 12 bases. V lost 7 bases, J lost 4 bases, and 4 bases stayed unmatched. Germline V gives CDR1 SQVTM, CDR2 ANQGSEA. The CDR3 has 14 residues. The CDR3 DNA reads TGCAGCGGGGGACTAGCGGGTTCCACCGGGGAGCTGTTTTTT. Translated: CSGGLAGSTGELFF.

This clonotype appeared once. The chain links TRBV18 to TRBJ2-1; D is tentatively TRBD1 or TRBD2 (5 bases each). The CDR3 sequence is 14 residues long. Germline lookup yields CDR1 KGHSH and CDR2 LQKENI. Trimming left V 3 bases short and J 8 bases short, with 14 bases between. The CDR3 is CASSPRDGRDEQFF. The CDR3 DNA sequence: TGTGCCAGCTCACCTCGGGACGGGCGGGATGAGCAGTTCTTC.

This clonotype was observed once. J is TRBJ2-3 and V is TRBV28, with TRBD1 matching over 11 bases. CDR1 and CDR2 from the germline V gene are MDHEN and SYDVKM. Trimming cost V 2 bases and J 11 bases; bases outside gene matches: 9. The CDR3 runs to 15 residues. The DNA for the CDR3 is TGTGCCAGCAGTTTAGCCGGGACAGGGGGTTCAAAGCAGTATTTT. It is translated as CASSLAGTGGSKQYF.

The V gene is TRBV5-1, the J gene TRBJ2-7; D may be TRBD2 (5 bases). Per the germline V gene, CDR1 is SGHRS and CDR2 is YFSETQ. The CDR3 loop spans 14 amino acids. V was cut by 2 bases and J by 2 bases, with 11 bases left in between. The CDR3 here is CASSFQRTPYEQYF. As DNA, the CDR3 is TGCGCCAGCAGCTTCCAGCGGACTCCCTACGAGCAGTACTTC. Together with reference TRBV5-1 and TRBJ2-7, the CDR3 gives the full variable domain: KAGVTQTPRYLIKTRGQQVTLSCSPISGHRSVSWYQQTPGQGLQFLFEYFSETQRNKGNFPGRFSGRQFSNSRSEMNVSTLELGDSALYLCASSFQRTPYEQYFGPGTRLTVT.

V gene TRBV20-1 combines with J gene TRBJ2-3, with TRBD2 matching 9 bases. The CDR3 is 13 amino acids. Germline V gene sequence: CDR1 DFQATT, CDR2 SNEGSKA (reference sequence). The ends lost 6 bases at V and 8 bases at J; junction bases unmatched: 9. The CDR3: CSARIAGEGTQYF. CDR3 nucleotides: TGCAGTGCCCGAATAGCGGGAGAGGGTACGCAGTATTTT.

CDR3 protein: CSARAHVWSYSYEQYF. CDR3 coding DNA: TGCAGTGCTAGAGCTCACGTGTGGAGTTACTCCTACGAGCAGTACTTC. J is TRBJ2-7 and V is TRBV20-1; D unresolved. The CDR3 has 16 residues. The germline V gene encodes CDR1 DFQATT and CDR2 SNEGSKA (reference sequence). V was pared by 1 base and J by 0 bases, with 16 bases between.

The rearrangement joins TRBV4-2 to TRBJ1-2, with TRBD1 matching 7 bases. The length of the CDR3 is 14 residues. The J segment lost 5 bases and the V segment lost 1 base, leaving 4 bases of the junction unmatched. Germline assignment: CDR1 LGHNA and CDR2 YNFKEQ. CDR3 nucleotide sequence: TGTGCCAGCAGCCAAGGGGCGACAGGGTATGGCTACACCTTC. This encodes CASSQGATGYGYTF.

The chain couples TRBV2 to TRBJ2-7, with D possibly matching TRBD2 (6 bases). This CDR3 spans 14 amino acids. V was clipped by 8 bases and J by 3 bases, with 17 bases between them. Germline V gives CDR1 SNHLY, CDR2 FYNNEI. CDR3 bases: TGTGCCAGCGATGAAGGAGGGACCAACTACGAGCAGTACTTC. Translating it yields CASDEGGTNYEQYF.

The chain carries TRBV18 and TRBJ2-3; 14 bases map to TRBD2. This CDR3 contains 18 residues. Germline V CDR1 and CDR2: KGHSH, LQKENI. V was pared by 3 bases and J by 3 bases, with 8 bases of the junction left unmatched. The CDR3 spells CASSPRLAGGPGTDTQYF. The CDR3 bases are TGTGCCAGCTCACCCCGACTAGCGGGAGGGCCAGGAACAGATACGCAGTATTTT.

V and J are TRBV4-1 and TRBJ1-2, with TRBD1 matching over 7 bases. V shed 4 bases, J shed 2 bases, and the junction held 4 bases outside the gene matches. CDR3 length equals 14 residues. Per germline, CDR1 MGHRA and CDR2 YSYEKL. CDR3 coding DNA: TGCGCCAGCAGCCGTCCGGGACAGAACTATGGCTACACCTTC. It encodes CASSRPGQNYGYTF.

CDR3 bases: TGTGCCAGCTCACCAGTGACTAGCGGGGGGCCCCAAGAGACCCAGTACTTC. It is translated as CASSPVTSGGPQETQYF. The chain is built from TRBV18 and TRBJ2-5, with 13 bases that match TRBD2. Germline V gene sequence: CDR1 KGHSH, CDR2 LQKENI. Unmatched junction bases numbered 4, after V lost 2 bases and J lost 1 base. This CDR3 has 17 residues.

The J gene is TRBJ2-4, the V gene TRBV6-1; TRBD1 agrees at 9 bases. V lost 2 bases and J lost 0; bases outside the gene matches: 2. CDR1 is MNHNS, CDR2 SASEGT, per germline. The CDR3 loop spans 16 amino acids. CDR3: CASSERQGVAKNIQYF. Here the CDR3 DNA reads TGTGCCAGCAGTGAAAGACAGGGGGTAGCCAAAAACATTCAGTACTTC.

The chain uses TRBV15 and TRBJ1-3, with D uncertain. This CDR3 is built from 16 residues. V gave up 0 bases and J gave up 4 bases, with 13 bases separating them. Germline V CDR1 and CDR2: LNHNV, YYDKDF (reference sequence). Here the CDR3 reads CATSRDRLRAGNTIYF. CDR3 DNA: TGTGCCACCAGCAGAGATAGGTTAAGGGCCGGAAACACCATATATTTT. Full variable domain (outside the CDR3, taken from reference TRBV15 and TRBJ1-3): DAMVIQNPRYQVTQFGKPVTLSCSQTLNHNVMYWYQQKSSQAPKLLFHYYDKDFNNEADTPDNFQSRRPNTSFCFLDIRSPGLGDTAMYLCATSRDRLRAGNTIYFGEGSWLTVV.

The genes are TRBV4-1 and TRBJ2-7, with D perhaps matching TRBD1 (5 bases). The CDR3 consists of 16 residues. Trimming stripped 1 base from V and 2 bases from J, with 15 bases between. Germline CDR1 reads MGHRA; CDR2 reads YSYEKL. In DNA form, the CDR3 reads TGCGCCAGCAGCCAAGGTGACAGCTACCGGCCCTACGAGCAGTACTTC. This translates into CASSQGDSYRPYEQYF.

This sequence joins TRBV12-3 or TRBV12-4 and TRBJ1-5; TRBD1 is a possible D gene (5 bases). The CDR3 has 12 residues. The V and J ends lost 6 bases and 4 bases respectively, with 7 bases between them. The CDR3 bases are TGTGCCAGCAGAAGACAGAATCAGCCCCAGCATTTT. Translating gives CASRRQNQPQHF.

The chain is built from TRBV5-1 and TRBJ2-3; the D is unclear. This CDR3 contains 15 residues. The V gene's germline CDR1 is SGHRS and CDR2 YFSETQ. The V end lost 2 bases, the J end lost 4 bases, and 14 bases lay between the germline ends. The CDR3 sequence: CASSFSLRPADTQYF. DNA for the CDR3: TGCGCCAGCAGCTTTAGCCTACGTCCCGCAGATACGCAGTATTTT. Filled out from reference TRBV5-1 and TRBJ2-3, the complete variable domain reads KAGVTQTPRYLIKTRGQQVTLSCSPISGHRSVSWYQQTPGQGLQFLFEYFSETQRNKGNFPGRFSGRQFSNSRSEMNVSTLELGDSALYLCASSFSLRPADTQYFGPGTRLTVL.